This T cell receptor beta chain was documented in a study of beta chain features in type 1 diabetes. Since all of the isolated RNA was reverse transcribed, expressed TCRB transcripts were what got sequenced. The table came from immunoSEQ multiplex PCR; TCRdb's copy has only in-frame clones and leaves some out. The table has roughly 400,000 clones, 9.6% seen once. Germline V lookup: CDR1 SGHTA, CDR2 FQGNSA. The CDR3 sequence is 16 residues long. The V gene end was trimmed by 6 bases and the J gene end by 6 bases; junction bases not matched to a gene: 14. Findings and limits, study-wide: Type 1 diabetes patients had moderately but significantly shorter TCRB CDR3s in all four CD4+ subsets.

This clone turned up a few times. The antigen is not known. Sequencing was performed on central memory CD4+ T cells from blood. The rearrangement joins TRBV7-2 to TRBJ2-1; 7 bases agree with TRBD2. This TCR was sampled from a man aged 25-45 years with type 1 diabetes. The CDR3 spells CASRKSGGPRPNEQFF. The CDR3, as DNA: TGTGCCAGCAGGAAATCGGGGGGACCCAGGCCCAATGAGCAGTTCTTC.